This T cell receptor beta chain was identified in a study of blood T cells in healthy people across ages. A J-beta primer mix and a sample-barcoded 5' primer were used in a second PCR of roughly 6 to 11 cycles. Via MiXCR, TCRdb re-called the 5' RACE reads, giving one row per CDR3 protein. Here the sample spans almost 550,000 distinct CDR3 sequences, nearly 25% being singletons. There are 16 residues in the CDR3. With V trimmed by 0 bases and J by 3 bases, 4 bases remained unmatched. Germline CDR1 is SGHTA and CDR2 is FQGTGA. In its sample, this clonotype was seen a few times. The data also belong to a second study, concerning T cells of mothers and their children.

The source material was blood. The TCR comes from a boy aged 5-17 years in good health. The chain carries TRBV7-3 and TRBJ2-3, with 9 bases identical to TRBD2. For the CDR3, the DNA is TGTGCCAGCAGCTTAACAGCGGGACTAGCAACAGATACGCAGTATTTT. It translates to CASSLTAGLATDTQYF.